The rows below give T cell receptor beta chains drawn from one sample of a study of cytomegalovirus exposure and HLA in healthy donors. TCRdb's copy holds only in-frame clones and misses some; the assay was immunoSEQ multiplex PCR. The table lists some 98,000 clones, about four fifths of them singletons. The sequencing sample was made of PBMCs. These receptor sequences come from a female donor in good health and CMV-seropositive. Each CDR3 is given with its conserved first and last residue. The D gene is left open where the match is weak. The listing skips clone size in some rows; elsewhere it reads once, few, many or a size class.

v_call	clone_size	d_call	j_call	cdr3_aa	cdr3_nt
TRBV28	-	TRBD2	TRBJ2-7	CASSRHTSGSSEQYF	TGTGCCAGCAGTCGTCATACTAGCGGGAGCTCCGAGCAGTACTTC
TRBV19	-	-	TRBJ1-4	CASSIAGSGEKLFF	TGTGCCAGTAGTATAGCGGGGAGTGGTGAAAAACTGTTTTTT
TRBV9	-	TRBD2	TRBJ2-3	CASSVIPGRGTDTQYF	TGTGCCAGCAGCGTAATTCCAGGGAGGGGCACAGATACGCAGTATTTT
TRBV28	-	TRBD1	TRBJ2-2	CASPAGTGAGELFF	TGTGCCAGCCCAGCCGGGACAGGGGCCGGGGAGCTGTTTTTT
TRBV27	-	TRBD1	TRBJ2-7	CASSPGTGGYEQYF	TGTGCCAGCAGTCCGGGGACAGGGGGATACGAGCAGTACTTC
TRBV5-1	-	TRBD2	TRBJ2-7	CASSLGSGGARDEQYF	TGCGCCAGCAGCTTGGGAAGCGGGGGGGCTAGGGACGAGCAGTACTTC
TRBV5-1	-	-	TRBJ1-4	CASSLGGEKLFF	TGCGCCAGCAGCTTGGGAGGGGAAAAACTGTTTTTT
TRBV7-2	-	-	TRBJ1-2	CASSLVTANYGYTF	TGTGCCAGCAGCTTAGTGACAGCGAACTATGGCTACACCTTC
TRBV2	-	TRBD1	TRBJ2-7	CASIHRDRDLSYEQYF	TGTGCCAGCATCCACCGGGACAGGGACCTCTCCTACGAGCAGTACTTC
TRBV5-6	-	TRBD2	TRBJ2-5	CASSTGLAGETQYF	TGTGCCAGCAGCACGGGACTAGCGGGTGAGACCCAGTACTTC
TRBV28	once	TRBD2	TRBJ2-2	CASSFGGGTGELFF	TGTGCCAGCAGTTTTGGCGGGGGCACCGGGGAGCTGTTTTTT
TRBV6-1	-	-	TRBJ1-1	CASSGGVMNTEAFF	TGTGCCAGCAGTGGGGGAGTCATGAACACTGAAGCTTTCTTT
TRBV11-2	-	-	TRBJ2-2	CASSLGARNTGELFF	TGTGCCAGCAGCTTAGGTGCCAGGAACACCGGGGAGCTGTTTTTT
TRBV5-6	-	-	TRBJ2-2	CASSLVRMAGELFF	TGTGCCAGCAGCCTGGTGAGGATGGCCGGGGAGCTGTTTTTT
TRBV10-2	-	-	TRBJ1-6	CASSESLGRERSPLHF	TGCGCCAGCAGTGAGTCCTTGGGCAGGGAAAGATCACCCCTCCACTTT
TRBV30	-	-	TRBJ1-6	CAWSEGNSPLHF	TGTGCCTGGAGTGAGGGGAATTCACCCCTCCACTTT
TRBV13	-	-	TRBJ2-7	CASSSGMGSYEQYF	TGTGCCAGCAGCTCGGGTATGGGCTCCTACGAGCAGTACTTC